This T cell receptor beta chain was profiled in a study of cytomegalovirus exposure and HLA in healthy donors. Study-level points and caveats: Within the data, a cluster of highly shared sequence variants was likely a sequencing artifact.

Germline loops: CDR1 SGHVS, CDR2 FQNEAQ. V shed 4 bases, J shed 6 bases, and the junction held 8 bases outside the gene matches. This CDR3 has 16 amino acids. A multiplex PCR was run with 60 Vbeta primers and 13 Jbeta primers. Measured with immunoSEQ multiplex PCR; TCRdb has only the in-frame clones, and not every one. The table shows about 98,000 clones, with 80% to 90% occurring only once. On this clone itself: Antigen specificity is unknown.

The sequencing sample was made of PBMCs. This chain connects TRBV7-8 to TRBJ2-2; 10 bases match TRBD2. This sequence was found in a man aged 40-49 years in good health and CMV-seronegative. The DNA of the CDR3 is TGTGCCAGCAGCTCCGGAGCTAGCGGGGGTCCCGGGGAGCTGTTTTTT. Translated: CASSSGASGGPGELFF.